The 6 T cell receptor beta chains presented below share a single source sample, sequenced in a study of long-term antiretroviral therapy in people with HIV. Runs used v3.0 of the immunoSEQ assay and were done at survey level. The protocol was immunoSEQ multiplex PCR, while the TCRdb copy is restricted to in-frame clones and leaves out a portion. The sample lists roughly 33,000 clones, less than 98% seen once, with approximately 3% in the top ten. The source was unsorted PBMCs, collected 6.9 years after starting antiretroviral therapy. These receptors were obtained from a man younger than 45 with HIV.

The chain links TRBV30 to TRBJ2-5, with TRBD2 matching 9 bases. The CDR3 extends over 15 amino acids. Germline lookup yields CDR1 GTSNPN and CDR2 SVGIG (reference sequence). Unmatched junction bases numbered 7, after V lost 1 base and J lost 4 bases. In DNA form, the CDR3 reads TGTGCCTGGAGTGGGACTAGCGCGAACTTAGAGACCCAGTACTTC. Its translation is CAWSGTSANLETQYF.

The genes are TRBV25-1 and TRBJ2-1; 11 bases are shared with TRBD2. Germline V lookup: CDR1 MGHDK, CDR2 SYGVNS. With V trimmed by 4 bases and J by 5 bases, 4 bases remained unmatched. The CDR3 runs to 15 residues. CDR3 loop: CASSGSGRDHNEQFF. CDR3 DNA sequence: TGTGCCAGCAGTGGTAGCGGGAGGGATCACAATGAGCAGTTCTTC.

With regard to this clone: One junction end disagrees with the germline gene, perhaps due to a read error. The rearrangement joins TRBV9 to TRBJ1-1, with D perhaps TRBD1 (6 bases). Per the germline V gene, CDR1 is SGDLS and CDR2 is YYNGEE. The CDR3 extends over 14 amino acids. The CDR3 here is CVSSLGQLNTEAFF. The CDR3 DNA follows: TGTGTCAGCAGCTTGGGACAATTGAACACTGAAGCTTTCTTT.

V usage is TRBV10-1 and J usage is TRBJ1-2; D unresolved. V was pared by 3 bases and J by 5 bases, with 13 bases between. This CDR3 region has 14 residues. Germline loops: CDR1 WNHNN, CDR2 SYGVQD (reference sequence). CDR3 region: CASSDVGEWYGYTF. The DNA of the CDR3 is TGCGCCAGCAGTGACGTAGGAGAATGGTATGGCTACACCTTC.

This clone has only one observation. The rearrangement links TRBV7-9 to TRBJ1-2; D uncertain. Germline assignment: CDR1 SEHNR and CDR2 FQNEAQ (reference sequence). The V end was cut by 5 bases, the J end by 4 bases, with 17 bases between. The CDR3 is 15 residues long. The CDR3, as DNA: TGTGCCAGCAGCAGTTTCGGGGAAAACCTCTATGGCTACACCTTC. Translated, it gives CASSSFGENLYGYTF.

V gene TRBV4-2 combines with J gene TRBJ1-3; the D is unclear. Deletions cut 0 bases from V and 0 bases from J, with 3 bases between. The CDR3 contains 14 residues. The germline CDR1 and CDR2 sequences are LGHNA and YNFKEQ. DNA for the CDR3: TGTGCCAGCAGCCAAGACGCCTCTGGAAACACCATATATTTT. Its translation is CASSQDASGNTIYF.